The rows below give T cell receptor beta chains drawn from one sample of a study of cytomegalovirus exposure and HLA in healthy donors. The repertoire was sequenced with immunoSEQ multiplex PCR; TCRdb's copy has only in-frame clones and lacks some. The sample shows roughly 130,000 clones, about 80% of them seen only once. Sequencing used PBMCs. Every receptor here comes from a human donor in good health. CDR3s include the opening cysteine and the closing phenylalanine or tryptophan. D genes are given only for firm matches. Part of the rows lack a size; the others show once, few, many or a class for expanded clones.

few	TRBV5-1	.	TRBJ2-7	TGCGCCAGCAGCTTGTTGGGCGAGTACGAGCAGTACTTC	CASSLLGEYEQYF
.	TRBV10-2	TRBD1	TRBJ1-5	TGCGCCAGCAGTGAGTCGGACCCCTACAGGGGGCCGGGCAATCAGCCCCAGCATTTT	CASSESDPYRGPGNQPQHF
.	TRBV6-5	TRBD2	TRBJ2-5	TGTGCCAGCAGCTACGGGCTAGCGGGGGGGGGAGAGCAGTACTTC	CASSYGLAGGGEQYF
.	TRBV19	TRBD1	TRBJ1-2	TGTGCCAGTAGGGCGGACAGGGATGGCTACACCTTC	CASRADRDGYTF
.	TRBV25-1	TRBD2	TRBJ2-3	TGTGCCAGCAGTCAGTCGGGGGGAACGCAGTATTTT	CASSQSGGTQYF
.	TRBV6-4	.	TRBJ2-1	TGTGCCAGCAGTAGCGGCGCCGGGCAGTTCTTC	CASSSGAGQFF
.	TRBV6-1	.	TRBJ2-2	TGTGCCAGCATCAAAGGGGCGACCGGGGAGCTGTTTTTT	CASIKGATGELFF
few	TRBV5-1	TRBD1	TRBJ2-7	TGCGCCAGCAGCCCCAGGGGGTACGAGCAGTACTTC	CASSPRGYEQYF
.	TRBV10-3	.	TRBJ2-2	TGTGCCATCGCCTTCGGGGGAGACACCGGGGAGCTGTTTTTT	CAIAFGGDTGELFF
once	TRBV6-1	TRBD1	TRBJ1-5	TGTGCCAGCAGTGACCCACTTACAGGGGGTGCCGGACAAAATCAGCCCCAGCATTTT	CASSDPLTGGAGQNQPQHF
.	TRBV7-2	TRBD1	TRBJ2-7	TGTGCCAGCAGCCCCCTCGGGACAGGGGGCAACGAGCAGTACTTC	CASSPLGTGGNEQYF
once	TRBV6-1	.	TRBJ2-3	TGTGCCAGCACCCCCCTGAGGACAGCCACAGATACGCAGTATTTT	CASTPLRTATDTQYF
.	TRBV5-1	TRBD1	TRBJ1-2	TGCGCCAGCAGCCCGACAGGGATCGGCTACACCTTC	CASSPTGIGYTF
once	TRBV28	.	TRBJ1-3	TGTGCCAGCAGTTTATATGGTGAGGGAAACACCATATATTTT	CASSLYGEGNTIYF
.	TRBV19	.	TRBJ2-5	TGTGCCAGTAGTATAGGTTGGGACGGGGGTGAGACCCAGTACTTC	CASSIGWDGGETQYF
.	TRBV2	.	TRBJ2-3	TGTGCCAGCAGTGAACAGGGGGGCCTGAGCACAGATACGCAGTATTTT	CASSEQGGLSTDTQYF
.	TRBV25-1	.	TRBJ1-3	TGTGCCAGCAGTGAAGGGACATGGCACCCTGGAAACACCATATATTTT	CASSEGTWHPGNTIYF
.	TRBV4-1	TRBD2	TRBJ2-3	TGCGCCAGCAGCCCCCTTGGACTAGCGGGTAGCACAGATACGCAGTATTTT	CASSPLGLAGSTDTQYF
few	TRBV2	TRBD1	TRBJ1-3	TGTGCCAGCAGTCCGGGACAGGGGCGGTCGGGTGGAAACACCATATATTTT	CASSPGQGRSGGNTIYF
.	TRBV6-5	TRBD1	TRBJ2-7	TGTGCCAGCAGCTGGGGACAGCTAACCTCCTACGAGCAGTACTTC	CASSWGQLTSYEQYF
.	TRBV4-1	TRBD1	TRBJ1-2	TGCGCCAGCAGCCAAGTGGCAGGGGGCTATGGCTACACCTTC	CASSQVAGGYGYTF
once	TRBV10-3	TRBD2	TRBJ2-1	TGTGCCATTACCAAATCGAAACCGGGGGGGGACTACAATGAGCAGTTCTTC	CAITKSKPGGDYNEQFF
.	TRBV10-3	TRBD1	TRBJ1-5	TGTGCCATCAGTGAACCTCCGGGACAGTCGGGAAGCAATCAGCCCCAGCATTTT	CAISEPPGQSGSNQPQHF
.	TRBV2	.	TRBJ1-6	TGTGCCAGCAGCCGACCTATCGTGGGAGGGGGAGATTCACCCCTCCACTTT	CASSRPIVGGGDSPLHF
.	TRBV5-1	TRBD1	TRBJ2-1	TGCGCCAGCACAGGGGTACCTCCGGGACAGGGGGCCTTAATCTACAATGAGCAGTTCTTC	CASTGVPPGQGALIYNEQFF
.	TRBV10-3	.	TRBJ2-1	TGTGCCATGGGGGGTGGCTCCTACAATGAGCAGTTCTTC	CAMGGGSYNEQFF
.	TRBV7-8	TRBD2	TRBJ2-5	TGTGCCAGCAGCCCGACCGGGACTAGCGGGGGGGCCGAGACCCAGTACTTC	CASSPTGTSGGAETQYF
once	TRBV6-1	TRBD2	TRBJ2-7	TGTGCCAGCCCGGAGCGGGGGTCTGGCGAGCAGTACTTC	CASPERGSGEQYF
.	TRBV19	TRBD2	TRBJ2-5	TGTGCCAGTAGCCTAAGCGGGGCCGGGACCCCCTCGTGGGAGACCCAGTACTTC	CASSLSGAGTPSWETQYF
few	TRBV19	.	TRBJ1-5	TGTGCCAGTATCCTGAGGGAGGGCAATCAGCCCCAGCATTTT	CASILREGNQPQHF
.	TRBV7-2	.	TRBJ2-7	TGTGCCAGCAGCTTTGGTGTCGGGCAGTACTTC	CASSFGVGQYF
few	TRBV19	.	TRBJ1-1	TGTGCCAGCCAGCATAACCAGGGGAACACTGAAGCTTTCTTT	CASQHNQGNTEAFF